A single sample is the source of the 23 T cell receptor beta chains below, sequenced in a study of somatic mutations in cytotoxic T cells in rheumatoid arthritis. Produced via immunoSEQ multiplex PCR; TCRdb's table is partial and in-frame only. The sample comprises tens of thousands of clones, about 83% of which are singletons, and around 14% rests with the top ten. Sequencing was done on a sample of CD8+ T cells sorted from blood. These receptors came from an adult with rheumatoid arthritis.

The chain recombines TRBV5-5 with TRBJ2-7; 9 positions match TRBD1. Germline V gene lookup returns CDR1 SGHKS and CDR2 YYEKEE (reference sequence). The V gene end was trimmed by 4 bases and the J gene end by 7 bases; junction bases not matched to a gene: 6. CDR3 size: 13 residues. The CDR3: CASSPQGAEEQYV. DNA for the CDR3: TGTGCCAGCAGCCCACAGGGGGCGGAGGAGCAGTACGTC.

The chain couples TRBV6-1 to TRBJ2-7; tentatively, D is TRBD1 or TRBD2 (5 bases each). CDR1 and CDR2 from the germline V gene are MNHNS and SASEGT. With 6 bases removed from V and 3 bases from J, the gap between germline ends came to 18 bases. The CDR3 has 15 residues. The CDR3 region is CASRTSPGPNYEQYF. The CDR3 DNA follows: TGTGCCAGCAGGACATCCCCGGGACCCAACTACGAGCAGTACTTC.

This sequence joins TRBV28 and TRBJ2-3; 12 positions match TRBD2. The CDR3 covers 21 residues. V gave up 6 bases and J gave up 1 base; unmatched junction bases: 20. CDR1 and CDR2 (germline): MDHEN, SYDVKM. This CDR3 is CASSPISFSLAGGPGTDTQYF. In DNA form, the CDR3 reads TGTGCCAGCAGCCCTATATCCTTCAGCCTAGCGGGGGGGCCCGGCACAGATACGCAGTATTTT.

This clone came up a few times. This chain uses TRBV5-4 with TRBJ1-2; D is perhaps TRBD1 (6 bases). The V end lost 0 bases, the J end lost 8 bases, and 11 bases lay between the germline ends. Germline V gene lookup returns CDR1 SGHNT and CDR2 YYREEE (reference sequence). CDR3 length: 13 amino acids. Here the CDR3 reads CASSLDRDRGYTF. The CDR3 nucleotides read TGTGCCAGCAGCTTGGACAGGGACCGCGGCTACACCTTC.

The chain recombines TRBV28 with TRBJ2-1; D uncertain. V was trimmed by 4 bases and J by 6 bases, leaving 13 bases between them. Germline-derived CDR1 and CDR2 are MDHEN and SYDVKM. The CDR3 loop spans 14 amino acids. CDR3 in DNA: TGTGCCAGCAGTTCCCGAGACGGGTTCAATGAGCAGTTCTTC. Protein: CASSSRDGFNEQFF. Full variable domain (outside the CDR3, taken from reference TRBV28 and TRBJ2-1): DVKVTQSSRYLVKRTGEKVFLECVQDMDHENMFWYRQDPGLGLRLIYFSYDVKMKEKGDIPEGYSVSREKKERFSLILESASTNQTSMYLCASSSRDGFNEQFFGPGTRLTVL.

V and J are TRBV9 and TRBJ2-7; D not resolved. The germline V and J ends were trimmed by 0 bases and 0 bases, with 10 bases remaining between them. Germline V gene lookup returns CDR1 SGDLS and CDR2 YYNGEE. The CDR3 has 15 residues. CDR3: CASSVAGPYSYEQYF. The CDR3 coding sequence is TGTGCCAGCAGCGTAGCGGGTCCCTACTCCTACGAGCAGTACTTC.

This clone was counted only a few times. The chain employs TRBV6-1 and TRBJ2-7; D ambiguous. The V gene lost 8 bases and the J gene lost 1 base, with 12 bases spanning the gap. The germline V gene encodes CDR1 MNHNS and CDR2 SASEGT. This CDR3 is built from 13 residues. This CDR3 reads CASRLGWSYEQYV. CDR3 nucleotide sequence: TGTGCCAGCCGGCTGGGATGGTCCTACGAGCAGTACGTC.

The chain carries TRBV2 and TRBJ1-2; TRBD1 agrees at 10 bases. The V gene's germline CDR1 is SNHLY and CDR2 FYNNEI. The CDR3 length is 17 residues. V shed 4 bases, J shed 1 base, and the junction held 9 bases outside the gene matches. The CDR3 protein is CASSGWTGGNGNYGYTF. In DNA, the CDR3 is TGTGCCAGCAGTGGGTGGACAGGGGGGAATGGTAACTATGGCTACACCTTC.

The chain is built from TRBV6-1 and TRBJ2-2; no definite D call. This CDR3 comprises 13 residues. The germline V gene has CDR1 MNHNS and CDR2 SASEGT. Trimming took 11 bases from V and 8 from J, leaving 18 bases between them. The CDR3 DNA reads TGTGCCTGCGCGGTTTTGTCGCGGGGGGAGCTGTTTTTT. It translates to CACAVLSRGELFF.

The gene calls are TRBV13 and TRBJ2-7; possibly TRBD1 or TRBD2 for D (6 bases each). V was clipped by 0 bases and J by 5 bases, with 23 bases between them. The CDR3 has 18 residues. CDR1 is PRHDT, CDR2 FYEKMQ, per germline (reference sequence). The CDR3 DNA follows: TGTGCCAGCAGCTTAGGCCTCTCCGTAGCGGCGAACAGGGACGAGCAGTACTTC. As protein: CASSLGLSVAANRDEQYF.

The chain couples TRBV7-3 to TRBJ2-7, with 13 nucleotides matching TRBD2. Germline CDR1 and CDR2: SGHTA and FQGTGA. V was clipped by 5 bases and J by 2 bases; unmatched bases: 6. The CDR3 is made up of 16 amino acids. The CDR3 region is CASSKPGLAGPYEQYF. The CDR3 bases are TGTGCCAGCAGCAAACCGGGACTAGCGGGACCCTACGAGCAGTACTTC.

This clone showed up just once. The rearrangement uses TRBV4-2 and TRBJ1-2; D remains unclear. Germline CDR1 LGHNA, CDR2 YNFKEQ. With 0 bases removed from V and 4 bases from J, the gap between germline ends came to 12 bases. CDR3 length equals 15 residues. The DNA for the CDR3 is TGTGCCAGCAGCCAAGATCTGGGAGGGCTCTATGGCTACACCTTC. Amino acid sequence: CASSQDLGGLYGYTF.

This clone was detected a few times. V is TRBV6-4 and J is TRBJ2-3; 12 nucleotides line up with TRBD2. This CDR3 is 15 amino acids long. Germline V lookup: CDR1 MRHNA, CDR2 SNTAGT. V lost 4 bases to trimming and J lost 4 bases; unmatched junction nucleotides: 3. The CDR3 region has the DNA TGTGCCAGCAGTGCTAGCGGGGGGGCCGCAGATACGCAGTATTTT. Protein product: CASSASGGAADTQYF.

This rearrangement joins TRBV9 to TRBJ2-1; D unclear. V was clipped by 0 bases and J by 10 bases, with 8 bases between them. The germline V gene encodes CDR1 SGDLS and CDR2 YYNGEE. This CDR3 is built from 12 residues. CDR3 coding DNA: TGTGCCAGCAGCGTAGATCACAGCGAGCAGTTCTTC. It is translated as CASSVDHSEQFF.

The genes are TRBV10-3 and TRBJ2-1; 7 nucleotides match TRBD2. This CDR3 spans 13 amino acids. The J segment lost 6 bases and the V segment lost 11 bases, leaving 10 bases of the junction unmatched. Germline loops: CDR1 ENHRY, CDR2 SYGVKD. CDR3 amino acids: CAVRPGTTNEQFF. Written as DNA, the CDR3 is TGTGCCGTCCGCCCGGGGACTACCAATGAGCAGTTCTTC.

CDR3 nucleotide sequence: TGTGCCAGTACCGAGACAGTAGCTAACTATGGCTACACCTTC. Translating it yields CASTETVANYGYTF. This chain links TRBV19 with TRBJ1-2; a possible D gene is TRBD1 (5 bases). CDR1 and CDR2 (germline): LNHDA, SQIVND (reference sequence). The V gene lost 7 bases and the J gene lost 0 bases, with 12 bases spanning the gap. This CDR3 has 14 amino acids.

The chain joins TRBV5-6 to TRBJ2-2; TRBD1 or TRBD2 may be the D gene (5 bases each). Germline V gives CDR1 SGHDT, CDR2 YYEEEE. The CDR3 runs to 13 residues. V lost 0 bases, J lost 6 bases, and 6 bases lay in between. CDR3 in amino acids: CASSLGGAGELFF. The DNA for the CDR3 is TGTGCCAGCAGCTTGGGAGGGGCCGGGGAGCTGTTTTTT. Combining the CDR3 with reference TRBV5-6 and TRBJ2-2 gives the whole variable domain DAGVTQSPTHLIKTRGQQVTLRCSPKSGHDTVSWYQQALGQGPQFIFQYYEEEERQRGNFPDRFSGHQFPNYSSELNVNALLLGDSALYLCASSLGGAGELFFGEGSRLTVL.

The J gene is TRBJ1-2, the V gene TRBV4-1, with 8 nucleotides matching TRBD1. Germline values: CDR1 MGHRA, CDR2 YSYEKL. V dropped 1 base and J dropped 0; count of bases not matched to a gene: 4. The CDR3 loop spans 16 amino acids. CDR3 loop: CASSQAWDRTNYGYTF. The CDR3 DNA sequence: TGCGCCAGCAGCCAAGCTTGGGACAGGACTAACTATGGCTACACCTTC.

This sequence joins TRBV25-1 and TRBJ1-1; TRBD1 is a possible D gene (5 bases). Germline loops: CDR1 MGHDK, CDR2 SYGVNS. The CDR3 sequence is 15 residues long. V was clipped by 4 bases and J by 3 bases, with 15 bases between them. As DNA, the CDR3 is TGTGCCAGCAGTGGTGCGCCAGGGTCCGACACTGAAGCTTTCTTT. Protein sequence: CASSGAPGSDTEAFF. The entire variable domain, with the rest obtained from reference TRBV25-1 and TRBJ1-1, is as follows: EADIYQTPRYLVIGTGKKITLECSQTMGHDKMYWYQQDPGMELHLIHYSYGVNSTEKGDLSSESTVSRIRTEHFPLTLESARPSHTSQYLCASSGAPGSDTEAFFGQGTRLTVV.

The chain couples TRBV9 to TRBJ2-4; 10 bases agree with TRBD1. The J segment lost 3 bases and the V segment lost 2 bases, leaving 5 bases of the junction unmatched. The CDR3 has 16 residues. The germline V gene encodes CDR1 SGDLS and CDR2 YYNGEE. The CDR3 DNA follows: TGTGCCAGCAGCGTTGGGGACAGGGGACACAAAAACATTCAGTACTTC. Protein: CASSVGDRGHKNIQYF.

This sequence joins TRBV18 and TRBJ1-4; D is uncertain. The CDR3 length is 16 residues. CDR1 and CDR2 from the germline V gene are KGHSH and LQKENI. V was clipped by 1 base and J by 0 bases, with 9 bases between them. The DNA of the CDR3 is TGTGCCAGCTCACCACGCACAGTTGCAACTAATGAAAAACTGTTTTTT. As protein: CASSPRTVATNEKLFF. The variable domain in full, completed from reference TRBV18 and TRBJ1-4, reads NAGVMQNPRHLVRRRGQEARLRCSPMKGHSHVYWYRQLPEEGLKFMVYLQKENIIDESGMPKERFSAEFPKEGPSILRIQQVVRGDSAAYFCASSPRTVATNEKLFFGSGTQLSVL.

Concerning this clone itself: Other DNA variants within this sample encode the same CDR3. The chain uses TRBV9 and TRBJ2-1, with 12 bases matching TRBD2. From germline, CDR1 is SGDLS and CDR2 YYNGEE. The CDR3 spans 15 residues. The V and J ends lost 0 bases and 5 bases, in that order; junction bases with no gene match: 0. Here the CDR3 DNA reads TGTGCCAGCAGCGTAGGGACTAGCGGGAACAATGAGCAGTTCTTC. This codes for CASSVGTSGNNEQFF.

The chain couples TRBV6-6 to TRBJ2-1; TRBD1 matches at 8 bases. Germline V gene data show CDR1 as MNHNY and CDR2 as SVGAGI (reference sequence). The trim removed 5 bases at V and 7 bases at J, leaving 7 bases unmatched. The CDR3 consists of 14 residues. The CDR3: CASSRETGGNEQFF. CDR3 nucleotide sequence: TGTGCCAGCAGTAGGGAAACAGGGGGAAATGAGCAGTTCTTC.